Listed here is a single T cell receptor beta chain. This record belongs to a study of T cell changes during pregnancy in multiple sclerosis. This CDR3 is 16 amino acids long. Trimming cost V 5 bases and J 8 bases; bases outside gene matches: 9. In germline, CDR1 is LNHDA, CDR2 SQIVND (reference sequence). Clones were read by immunoSEQ multiplex PCR, and TCRdb kept only the in-frame ones, dropping some. The data contain under 70,000 clones, over 80% of them singletons. The sequenced sample was peripheral blood, obtained in the third trimester of pregnancy. The sequence came from a female donor in good health, enrolled as a control in a pregnancy study. This chain joins TRBV19 and TRBJ2-1, with TRBD2 identical over 13 bases. Here the CDR3 DNA reads TGTGCCAGTAGTTACACAACTAGCGGGGGGGCTTATGAGCAGTTCTTC. This codes for CASSYTTSGGAYEQFF.